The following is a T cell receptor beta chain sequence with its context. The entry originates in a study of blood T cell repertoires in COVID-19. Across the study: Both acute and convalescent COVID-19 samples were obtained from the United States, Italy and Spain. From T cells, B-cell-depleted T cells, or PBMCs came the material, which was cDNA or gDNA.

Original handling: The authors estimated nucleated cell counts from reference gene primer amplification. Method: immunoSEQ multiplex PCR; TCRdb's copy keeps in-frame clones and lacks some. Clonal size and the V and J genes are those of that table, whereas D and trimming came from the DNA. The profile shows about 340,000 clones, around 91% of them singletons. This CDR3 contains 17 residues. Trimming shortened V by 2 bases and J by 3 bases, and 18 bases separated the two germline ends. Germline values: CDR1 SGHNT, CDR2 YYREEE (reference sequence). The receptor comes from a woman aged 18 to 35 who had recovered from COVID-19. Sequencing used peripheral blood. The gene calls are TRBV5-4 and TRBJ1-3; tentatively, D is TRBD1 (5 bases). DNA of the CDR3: TGTGCCAGCAGCTTCGATCTCGGGCAGGGAGGTGGAAACACCATATATTTT. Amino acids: CASSFDLGQGGGNTIYF.